This TCR beta chain derives from a study of blood T cell repertoires in COVID-19. About the research overall: Samples taken during acute and convalescent COVID-19 were collected in the United States, Italy and Spain.

As processed by the authors: Researchers report that nucleated cell counts were estimated from reference gene primer amplification. Generated by immunoSEQ multiplex PCR, the TCRdb table keeps only in-frame clones and is missing some. V and J calls and clone size follow that table, whereas D and trimming were derived from the DNA. The sample has some 180,000 clones, 75% to 90% seen once. The V gene's germline CDR1 is ENHRY and CDR2 SYGVKD. CDR3 length: 14 amino acids. The V gene end was trimmed by 8 bases and the J gene end by 4 bases; junction bases not matched to a gene: 7. Sequencing was done on a sample of peripheral blood. This sequence joins TRBV10-3 and TRBJ2-7; 11 nucleotides align to TRBD1. This receptor was taken from a middle-aged woman with COVID-19, enrolled during active disease. CDR3 DNA: TGTGCCATCGACGTGGGGGACAGGGGGTACGAGCAGTACTTC. Protein: CAIDVGDRGYEQYF.